Below, 19 T cell receptor beta chains from the same sample are listed, as sequenced in a study of cytomegalovirus exposure and HLA in healthy donors (dated by TCRdb to the late 2010s). Library generation was performed with the immunoSEQ multiplex PCR assay. For the multiplex PCR, a mixture combining 60 forward primers for TCR Vbeta segments and 13 reverse primers for TCR Jbeta segments was used. Not all clones reach the TCRdb copy of this immuneACCESS table, which keeps in-frame sequences only. Checked studies attribute under half of the gap to unresolved V genes and leave the rest unexplained. The sample has 77,000 or so clones on record, around 78% of them singletons. Less than 2% of the sample lies in the top ten. Sequenced sample: PBMCs. The receptor source for this set is a man in his forties or fifties in good health and CMV-seronegative.

This clone was observed a few times. This chain connects TRBV7-6 to TRBJ1-4; D unresolved. V lost 1 base to trimming and J lost 7 bases, with 13 bases between them. The CDR3 is 15 residues long. Germline V gene lookup returns CDR1 SGHVS and CDR2 FNYEAQ. In DNA form, the CDR3 reads TGTGCCAGCAGCTTAGAGCAGGCTCAAAGTGAAAAACTGTTTTTT. This codes for CASSLEQAQSEKLFF.

The V and J genes are TRBV2 and TRBJ1-1; 7 bases agree with TRBD1. The CDR3 extends over 15 amino acids. After removal of 10 bases from V and 4 bases from J, the junction contained 15 bases not matched to a gene. Germline CDR1 reads SNHLY; CDR2 reads FYNNEI. Here the CDR3 reads CANRTGPTVSTEAFF. CDR3 DNA: TGTGCCAACCGGACAGGACCCACTGTGAGCACTGAAGCTTTCTTT.

The chain joins TRBV27 to TRBJ2-1; 9 bases are a match to TRBD2. V gave up 3 bases and J gave up 4 bases; unmatched junction bases: 1. This CDR3 is 14 amino acids long. Germline CDR1 and CDR2: MNHEY and SMNVEV (reference sequence). The CDR3 sequence is CASSLLAGYNEQFF. The CDR3 coding sequence is TGTGCCAGCAGTTTGCTAGCGGGGTACAATGAGCAGTTCTTC.

The CDR3 reads CSVASQGGYNEQFF. The CDR3 region has the DNA TGCAGCGTTGCCAGTCAGGGGGGATACAATGAGCAGTTCTTC. The V gene is TRBV29-1, the J gene TRBJ2-1, with TRBD1 as a possible D gene (7 bases). V dropped 4 bases and J dropped 4 bases, with 14 bases sitting between them. CDR3 length: 14 amino acids. Germline assignment: CDR1 SQVTM and CDR2 ANQGSEA.

The chain combines TRBV5-6 with TRBJ1-2, with 7 bases that match TRBD1. J was trimmed by 6 bases and V by 4 bases; bases with no gene match: 9. The CDR3 length is 14 residues. Germline V gives CDR1 SGHDT, CDR2 YYEEEE. The CDR3 reads CASSPITGDDGYTF. In DNA form, the CDR3 reads TGTGCCAGCAGCCCCATTACAGGGGACGATGGCTACACCTTC.

The CDR3 nucleotides read TGCGCCAGCTATTCCGGGACAAGTAATTCACCCCTCCACTTT. Amino acids: CASYSGTSNSPLHF. The chain couples TRBV4-1 to TRBJ1-6; TRBD1 is a possible D gene (6 bases). Per germline, CDR1 MGHRA and CDR2 YSYEKL. This CDR3 spans 14 amino acids. The ends were cut back, 8 bases at V and 6 bases at J, with 14 bases in the middle.

This clone was counted only a few times. The chain combines TRBV2 with TRBJ2-1; 11 nucleotides align to TRBD2. This CDR3 has 16 residues. Germline loops: CDR1 SNHLY, CDR2 FYNNEI. Trimming cost V 4 bases and J 10 bases; bases outside gene matches: 12. This chain's CDR3 is CASSAQSGTSGGEQFF. In DNA, the CDR3 is TGTGCCAGCAGTGCTCAGTCCGGGACTAGCGGAGGGGAGCAGTTCTTC.

The chain combines TRBV4-1 with TRBJ2-3; 7 bases agree with TRBD2. This CDR3 spans 20 amino acids. Germline V gene lookup returns CDR1 MGHRA and CDR2 YSYEKL. After removal of 0 bases from V and 5 bases from J, the junction contained 20 bases not matched to a gene. The CDR3 DNA follows: TGCGCCAGCAGCCAAGAAAGGGTCAGGGAAGTGGCGGGAGCCGAAGATACGCAGTATTTT. Translated, it gives CASSQERVREVAGAEDTQYF.

The chain has TRBV5-1 and TRBJ2-3; 11 bases align to TRBD2. Germline CDR1 and CDR2: SGHRS and YFSETQ. Trimming cost V 4 bases and J 6 bases; bases outside gene matches: 7. This CDR3 region has 15 residues. CDR3 protein: CASSPTSGSWDTQYF. The CDR3 DNA follows: TGCGCCAGCAGCCCTACTAGCGGGAGTTGGGATACGCAGTATTTT.

Only a few counts were recorded for this clone. DNA of the CDR3: TGTGCCAGCAGCTTTATCACTGAAGCTTTCTTT. Its protein is CASSFITEAFF. This sequence joins TRBV5-8 and TRBJ1-1, with D unresolved. This CDR3 contains 11 residues. CDR1 SGHTS and CDR2 YDEGEE come from the germline V gene. V was cut by 2 bases and J by 4 bases, with 3 bases left in between.

The chain joins TRBV5-1 to TRBJ2-2; 9 bases map to TRBD1. There are 17 residues in the CDR3. Germline CDR1 reads SGHRS; CDR2 reads YFSETQ. The V and J ends lost 1 base and 5 bases, in that order; junction bases with no gene match: 9. In nucleotides, the CDR3 is TGCGCCAGCAGCTTGACTATTAGGGGACAGGGAACCGGGGAGCTGTTTTTT. Amino acid sequence: CASSLTIRGQGTGELFF.

CDR3 region: CASSAQLAGVGKETQYF. CDR3 bases: TGCGCCAGCAGTGCCCAACTAGCGGGAGTTGGTAAAGAGACCCAGTACTTC. The chain recombines TRBV10-1 with TRBJ2-5; 11 bases line up with TRBD2. Germline CDR1 reads WNHNN; CDR2 reads SYGVQD (reference sequence). The length of the CDR3 is 17 residues. V lost 4 bases, J lost 3 bases, and 10 bases stayed unmatched.

This chain links TRBV18 with TRBJ1-2; no clear D. Germline-derived CDR1 and CDR2 are KGHSH and LQKENI. Trimming took off 1 base at V and 4 bases at J, with 16 bases between the two ends. CDR3 size: 16 residues. CDR3 in amino acids: CASSPRARETFYGYTF. CDR3 bases: TGTGCCAGCTCACCACGGGCCCGAGAAACCTTCTATGGCTACACCTTC.

In its sample, this clone was seen a few times. The genes are TRBV15 and TRBJ2-1; 9 nucleotides align to TRBD2. CDR1 and CDR2 from the germline V gene are LNHNV and YYDKDF (reference sequence). The J segment lost 4 bases and the V segment lost 0 bases, leaving 4 bases of the junction unmatched. The CDR3 loop spans 16 amino acids. CDR3 loop: CATSRDKLAGYNEQFF. The DNA of the CDR3 is TGTGCCACCAGCAGAGATAAGCTAGCGGGGTACAATGAGCAGTTCTTC. Supplemented by reference TRBV15 and TRBJ2-1, the full variable domain reads DAMVIQNPRYQVTQFGKPVTLSCSQTLNHNVMYWYQQKSSQAPKLLFHYYDKDFNNEADTPDNFQSRRPNTSFCFLDIRSPGLGDTAMYLCATSRDKLAGYNEQFFGPGTRLTVL.

This chain connects TRBV21-1 to TRBJ2-1; the D segment call TRBD1 is taken from the table without a DNA check. TRBV21-1 is reported as a pseudogene. The CDR3 has 14 amino acids. Here the CDR3 reads CASSKCSGDNEQFF. The CDR3 DNA reads TGTGCCAGCAGCAAATGTTCAGGGGACAATGAGCAGTTCTTC.

The V gene is TRBV5-1, the J gene TRBJ2-2; 7 nucleotides match TRBD1. CDR3 size: 13 residues. Germline assignment: CDR1 SGHRS and CDR2 YFSETQ. V shed 7 bases and J 3 bases; nucleotides not matched to a gene: 3. CDR3 in amino acids: CASQGTDTGELFF. CDR3 bases: TGCGCCAGCCAAGGGACAGACACCGGGGAGCTGTTTTTT. The full variable domain, rest sourced from reference TRBV5-1 and TRBJ2-2, is KAGVTQTPRYLIKTRGQQVTLSCSPISGHRSVSWYQQTPGQGLQFLFEYFSETQRNKGNFPGRFSGRQFSNSRSEMNVSTLELGDSALYLCASQGTDTGELFFGEGSRLTVL.

This clone was found a few times. The CDR3, as DNA: TGTGCCAGCGGGGCCCGATGGCGCAATGAAAAACTGTTTTTT. Its protein is CASGARWRNEKLFF. This rearrangement joins TRBV5-6 to TRBJ1-4; perhaps TRBD1 as D (5 bases). V was trimmed by 7 bases and J by 5 bases, leaving 15 bases between them. The CDR3 has 14 residues. Germline values: CDR1 SGHDT, CDR2 YYEEEE.

This chain links TRBV7-3 with TRBJ2-1; 7 bases agree with TRBD2. Germline trimming cut 5 bases from V and 4 bases from J; bases unmatched to any gene: 8. The germline V gene encodes CDR1 SGHTA and CDR2 FQGTGA. The CDR3 spans 15 residues. The CDR3 sequence: CASSNPAGPYNEQFF. In DNA form, the CDR3 reads TGTGCCAGCAGCAACCCAGCGGGACCTTACAATGAGCAGTTCTTC.

The genes are TRBV18 and TRBJ1-1; D is unclear. The CDR3 spans 12 residues. Trimming left V 6 bases short and J 3 bases short, with 8 bases between. Germline-derived CDR1 and CDR2 are KGHSH and LQKENI. For the CDR3, the DNA is TGTGCCAGCTCGTATGGAGACACTGAAGCTTTCTTT. Encoded protein: CASSYGDTEAFF. Complete variable domain (other parts from reference TRBV18 and TRBJ1-1): NAGVMQNPRHLVRRRGQEARLRCSPMKGHSHVYWYRQLPEEGLKFMVYLQKENIIDESGMPKERFSAEFPKEGPSILRIQQVVRGDSAAYFCASSYGDTEAFFGQGTRLTVV.